This TCR beta chain was recorded in a study of shared clonotypes between healthy human individuals. TCRdb's copy holds only in-frame clones and misses some; the assay was immunoSEQ multiplex PCR. Of about 470,000 clones in the sample, around 79% were seen once. CDR3 length equals 16 residues. Trimming stripped 3 bases from V and 0 bases from J, with 15 bases between. Germline loops: CDR1 MDHEN, CDR2 SYDVKM. This sequence joins TRBV28 and TRBJ2-7, with D tentatively TRBD2 (5 bases). The sequenced sample was PBMCs. The source is a middle-aged woman in good health. Some clones in this sample may be carry-over from other donors' samples. This CDR3 is CASSFGRAASSYEQYF. In DNA form, the CDR3 reads TGTGCCAGCAGTTTTGGTAGAGCGGCCAGCTCCTACGAGCAGTACTTC.